This entry concerns a single T cell receptor beta chain. Antigen: not known. Using RNA template, CDR3s of TCR alpha and beta were amplified with iRepertoire arm-PCR. Tissue mRNA or PBMC total RNA, 100-400 ng, went into one-step reverse transcription and amplification. One entry per CDR3 protein, called by TCRdb with MiXCR from the multiplex PCR reads. The sample has around 130,000 distinct CDR3 sequences; around 23% are singletons. Germline CDR1 is SNHLY and CDR2 is FYNNEI. This CDR3 has 14 amino acids. Trimming removed 6 bases from V and 8 bases from J; junction bases left unmatched: 7. These data originate in a study of glioma-infiltrating T cells. General study results and limits: Tissue-blood divergence was below expectation in non-neoplastic patients, above in gliomas. Very few CDR3 sequences were shared between tissue and blood.

The sequenced sample was glioma tissue, nonneoplastic brain tissue, or PBMCs (not recorded which). The sequence was obtained from a human donor with low-grade glioma or glioblastoma, undergoing nonglioma brain surgery, or in good health (not recorded which). This sequence joins TRBV2 and TRBJ1-4; the match to TRBD1 covers 9 bases. The CDR3 DNA reads as TGTGCCAGCAGCGGGACAGGGCCATGGGAAAAACTGTTTTTT. Protein: CASSGTGPWEKLFF.